The 27 T cell receptor beta chains below all came from one sample that was sequenced in a study of cytomegalovirus exposure and HLA in healthy donors. It was with 60 Vbeta and 13 Jbeta primers that the PCR ran. Sequencing used immunoSEQ multiplex PCR; TCRdb keeps in-frame clones, though not all of them. Of about 77,000 clones in the sample, roughly 78% are singletons; the top ten hold less than 4.5%. The sequencing sample was made of PBMCs. These receptors came from a man aged 40-49 years in good health and CMV-seronegative.

This chain connects TRBV11-3 to TRBJ1-5; TRBD1 is a possible D gene (5 bases). V was trimmed by 0 bases and J by 5 bases, leaving 11 bases between them. The V gene's germline CDR1 is SGHNT and CDR2 YENEEA. The CDR3 loop spans 15 amino acids. The CDR3, as DNA: TGTGCCAGCAGCTTAGAGACAGACCGTGATCAGCCCCAGCATTTT. This encodes CASSLETDRDQPQHF.

This clone was found once. The genes are TRBV27 and TRBJ2-3, with no clear D. This CDR3 is built from 11 residues. The V end lost 4 bases, the J end lost 5 bases, and 4 bases lay between the germline ends. The germline V gene has CDR1 MNHEY and CDR2 SMNVEV (reference sequence). The CDR3 nucleotides read TGTGCCAGCAGTTCTCGAGATACGCAGTATTTT. It codes for CASSSRDTQYF.

The sample holds one count of this clone. This chain joins TRBV29-1 and TRBJ2-1; TRBD2 matches 11 bases. This CDR3 region has 14 residues. V trimming: 4 bases; J trimming: 5 bases; junction bases outside the gene matches: 4. CDR1 and CDR2 from the germline V gene are SQVTM and ANQGSEA. CDR3 sequence reads: CSVAVAGGNNEQFF. The CDR3 coding sequence is TGCAGCGTTGCAGTAGCGGGAGGGAACAATGAGCAGTTCTTC.

The chain carries TRBV29-1 and TRBJ2-5; tentatively, D is TRBD2 (5 bases). V shed 5 bases and J shed 4 bases, with 11 bases lying between them. Germline CDR1 is SQVTM and CDR2 is ANQGSEA. The CDR3 has 12 amino acids. CDR3 in amino acids: CSVRLEGETQYF. CDR3 DNA: TGCAGCGTTCGCCTAGAGGGAGAGACCCAGTACTTC.

This clone was seen a handful of times. The V and J genes are TRBV10-3 and TRBJ1-1, with D tentatively TRBD1 (6 bases). This CDR3 spans 15 amino acids. CDR1 is ENHRY and CDR2 is SYGVKD in the germline V gene. The V and J ends lost 1 base and 1 base respectively, with 10 bases between them. CDR3 DNA sequence: TGTGCCATCAGTGAGTTTCAAGGGGGGAACACTGAAGCTTTCTTT. Its protein is CAISEFQGGNTEAFF.

The V call is TRBV25-1, the J call TRBJ2-1; 10 bases fit TRBD2. The V gene end was trimmed by 5 bases and the J gene end by 8 bases; junction bases not matched to a gene: 9. The CDR3 has 15 residues. Germline loops: CDR1 MGHDK, CDR2 SYGVNS. CDR3 coding DNA: TGTGCCAGCAGTCCACAGCGGGAGGGCCCCCATGAGCAGTTCTTC. This gives the protein CASSPQREGPHEQFF.

The J gene is TRBJ1-5, the V gene TRBV19; weak D call: TRBD1 (5 bases). Trimming removed 5 bases from V and 3 bases from J, with 17 bases in between. From germline, CDR1 is LNHDA and CDR2 SQIVND (reference sequence). This CDR3 is built from 16 residues. The CDR3: CASSGLPKGHNQPQHF. Here the CDR3 DNA reads TGTGCCAGTAGTGGGCTTCCAAAGGGGCACAATCAGCCCCAGCATTTT.

V gene TRBV13 combines with J gene TRBJ1-1; 7 nucleotides match TRBD1. The CDR3 is made up of 14 amino acids. With V trimmed by 6 bases and J by 5 bases, 9 bases remained unmatched. From germline, CDR1 is PRHDT and CDR2 FYEKMQ (reference sequence). The CDR3 DNA follows: TGTGCCAGCAGATCATGGGGCAGGGGGACTGAAGCTTTCTTT. The encoded protein is CASRSWGRGTEAFF.

The chain links TRBV6-5 to TRBJ1-5; D ambiguous. Germline assignment: CDR1 MNHEY and CDR2 SVGAGI. V lost 5 bases to trimming and J lost 2 bases, with 7 bases between them. This CDR3 is built from 13 residues. The CDR3 DNA reads as TGTGCCAGCAGTGACGGAGGCAATCAGCCCCAGCATTTT. Its translation: CASSDGGNQPQHF.

The rearrangement links TRBV4-1 to TRBJ1-1; 8 bases are shared with TRBD1. Germline trimming cut 4 bases from V and 7 bases from J; bases unmatched to any gene: 5. The CDR3 totals 13 residues. Germline loops: CDR1 MGHRA, CDR2 YSYEKL. The CDR3 reads CASSLTGDFEAFF. The CDR3 region has the DNA TGCGCCAGCAGCCTGACAGGGGACTTTGAAGCTTTCTTT.

CDR3 sequence (DNA): TGTGCCAGTAGTTCATTAAGGGACAGGGGGAACACTGAAGCTTTCTTT. Amino acids: CASSSLRDRGNTEAFF. The chain employs TRBV19 and TRBJ1-1, with 10 bases fitting TRBD1. Germline V lookup: CDR1 LNHDA, CDR2 SQIVND (reference sequence). J was trimmed by 1 base and V by 5 bases; bases with no gene match: 7. This CDR3 has 16 residues.

This clone was counted once. The V call is TRBV30, the J call TRBJ1-1; 12 positions agree with TRBD1. CDR1 and CDR2 (germline): GTSNPN, SVGIG (reference sequence). The trim removed 2 bases at V and 8 bases at J, leaving 12 bases unmatched. The length of the CDR3 is 16 residues. The CDR3 loop reads CAWSRGRSGTGGEAFF. The CDR3 DNA reads TGTGCCTGGAGTAGGGGGAGATCCGGGACAGGGGGCGAAGCTTTCTTT.

The J gene is TRBJ2-7, the V gene TRBV11-2, with 10 bases lining up with TRBD1. There are 14 residues in the CDR3. V was clipped by 5 bases and J by 5 bases; unmatched bases: 6. Germline CDR1 is SGHAT and CDR2 is FQNNGV. DNA of the CDR3: TGTGCCAGCAGCCGGGACAGGGGAATCCACGAGCAGTACTTC. It codes for CASSRDRGIHEQYF.

This rearrangement joins TRBV29-1 to TRBJ2-2; 7 positions match TRBD1. J lost 3 bases, V lost 7 bases, and 5 bases had no gene match. Germline assignment: CDR1 SQVTM and CDR2 ANQGSEA. The CDR3 is 13 residues long. The chain's CDR3 is CSASTGYTGELFF. The DNA for the CDR3 is TGCAGCGCTTCGACAGGGTACACCGGGGAGCTGTTTTTT.

The DNA of the CDR3 is TGTGCCAGCAGCTTAGACTCGGGAACCTACAATGAGCAGTTCTTC. The encoded protein is CASSLDSGTYNEQFF. The rearrangement joins TRBV11-3 to TRBJ2-1, with D tentatively TRBD2 (5 bases). The CDR3 covers 15 residues. CDR1 is SGHNT, CDR2 YENEEA, per germline. Trimming left V 0 bases short and J 2 bases short, with 8 bases between.

V gene TRBV4-2 combines with J gene TRBJ2-6; D ambiguous. The CDR3 loop spans 17 amino acids. Trimming took 0 bases from V and 1 from J, leaving 10 bases between them. Per germline, CDR1 LGHNA and CDR2 YNFKEQ. As DNA, the CDR3 is TGTGCCAGCAGCCAAGATCTTGCGGCTTCTGGGGCCAACGTCCTGACTTTC. It translates to CASSQDLAASGANVLTF.

This clone was detected only once. V is TRBV29-1 and J is TRBJ2-1; 11 bases are a match to TRBD2. The CDR3 extends over 14 amino acids. Germline-derived CDR1 and CDR2 are SQVTM and ANQGSEA. V lost 6 bases and J lost 5; bases outside the gene matches: 6. CDR3 residues: CSVTGTSGNNEQFF. In nucleotides, the CDR3 is TGCAGCGTGACCGGGACTAGCGGTAACAATGAGCAGTTCTTC.

The chain links TRBV2 to TRBJ1-2, with D maybe TRBD1 (5 bases). CDR3 length: 13 residues. Trimming took 4 bases from V and 8 from J, leaving 14 bases between them. From germline, CDR1 is SNHLY and CDR2 FYNNEI. The CDR3, as DNA: TGTGCCAGCAGTGTGGGGCAGGGCCTCGGCTACACCTTC. It translates to CASSVGQGLGYTF. Filled out from reference TRBV2 and TRBJ1-2, the complete variable domain reads EPEVTQTPSHQVTQMGQEVILRCVPISNHLYFYWYRQILGQKVEFLVSFYNNEISEKSEIFDDQFSVERPDGSNFTLKIRSTKLEDSAMYFCASSVGQGLGYTFGSGTRLTVV.

The chain has TRBV7-9 and TRBJ1-3; D is unclear. V was clipped by 2 bases and J by 4 bases, with 3 bases between them. This CDR3 contains 12 residues. Germline V lookup: CDR1 SEHNR, CDR2 FQNEAQ (reference sequence). CDR3 nucleotide sequence: TGTGCCAGCAGCTTATCAGGAAACACCATATATTTT. Amino acid sequence: CASSLSGNTIYF. Based on the CDR3 plus reference TRBV7-9 and TRBJ1-3, the full variable domain is DTGVSQNPRHKITKRGQNVTFRCDPISEHNRLYWYRQTLGQGPEFLTYFQNEAQLEKSRLLSDRFSAERPKGSFSTLEIQRTEQGDSAMYLCASSLSGNTIYFGEGSWLTVV.

The rearrangement links TRBV29-1 to TRBJ2-1, with TRBD2 matching over 7 bases. Trimming took 6 bases from V and 6 from J; bases not matched to a gene: 5. This CDR3 is built from 12 residues. The V gene's germline CDR1 is SQVTM and CDR2 ANQGSEA. The CDR3 DNA follows: TGCAGCGTAGCTTCGGGAGGCAATGAGCAGTTCTTC. It encodes CSVASGGNEQFF.

This chain connects TRBV28 to TRBJ1-5; D not resolved. CDR3 length: 11 amino acids. Per the germline V gene, CDR1 is MDHEN and CDR2 is SYDVKM. Trimming stripped 3 bases from V and 7 bases from J, with 4 bases between. The CDR3 coding sequence is TGTGCCAGCAGTTTGAGACAGCCCCAGCATTTT. It codes for CASSLRQPQHF. The whole variable domain, filled in from reference TRBV28 and TRBJ1-5, reads DVKVTQSSRYLVKRTGEKVFLECVQDMDHENMFWYRQDPGLGLRLIYFSYDVKMKEKGDIPEGYSVSREKKERFSLILESASTNQTSMYLCASSLRQPQHFGDGTRLSIL.

V is TRBV5-4 and J is TRBJ1-4, with D possibly TRBD1 on 6 matching bases. The V and J ends lost 0 bases and 5 bases respectively, with 8 bases between them. The CDR3 covers 14 residues. Germline lookup yields CDR1 SGHNT and CDR2 YYREEE (reference sequence). The CDR3 loop is CASSLGRGNEKLFF. The CDR3 DNA sequence: TGTGCCAGCAGCTTGGGAAGGGGGAATGAAAAACTGTTTTTT.

The chain joins TRBV6-4 to TRBJ2-7; D is perhaps TRBD2 (6 bases). Deletions cut 6 bases from V and 3 bases from J, with 21 bases between. CDR3 length equals 16 residues. Germline V lookup: CDR1 MRHNA, CDR2 SNTAGT. This chain's CDR3 is CASRKSTSPFLYEQYF. In DNA, the CDR3 is TGTGCCAGCAGAAAATCGACTAGTCCCTTTCTCTACGAGCAGTACTTC.

The chain recombines TRBV28 with TRBJ2-5; 8 nucleotides align to TRBD1. The CDR3 has 15 amino acids. V lost 5 bases to trimming and J lost 11 bases; unmatched junction nucleotides: 16. Germline CDR1 reads MDHEN; CDR2 reads SYDVKM. The CDR3 loop reads CASSTQDRVIPKQYF. DNA for the CDR3: TGTGCCAGCAGTACTCAGGACAGGGTAATTCCCAAGCAGTACTTC.

V gene TRBV30 combines with J gene TRBJ1-2; 8 nucleotides match TRBD1. Trimming cost V 2 bases and J 7 bases; bases outside gene matches: 12. The CDR3 length is 15 residues. CDR1 is GTSNPN, CDR2 SVGIG, per germline (reference sequence). The CDR3 region is CAWSTLGQGAVGYTF. The CDR3, as DNA: TGTGCCTGGAGTACCTTGGGGCAGGGGGCGGTTGGCTACACCTTC. The whole variable domain, filled in from reference TRBV30 and TRBJ1-2, reads SQTIHQWPATLVQPVGSPLSLECTVEGTSNPNLYWYRQAAGRGLQLLFYSVGIGQISSEVPQNLSASRPQDRQFILSSKKLLLSDSGFYLCAWSTLGQGAVGYTFGSGTRLTVV.

This chain links TRBV7-9 with TRBJ1-3, with TRBD1 matching over 10 bases. Per the germline V gene, CDR1 is SEHNR and CDR2 is FQNEAQ (reference sequence). Losses at the gene ends were 5 bases for V and 4 bases for J; bases not matched to a gene: 8. The CDR3 is 16 residues long. This chain's CDR3 is CASSPRTGGSGNTIYF. Here the CDR3 DNA reads TGTGCCAGCAGCCCCAGGACAGGGGGGTCGGGAAACACCATATATTTT.

The chain recombines TRBV29-1 with TRBJ1-1, with a possible D match to TRBD1 (5 bases). This CDR3 is 12 amino acids long. The germline V gene encodes CDR1 SQVTM and CDR2 ANQGSEA. The ends were cut back, 7 bases at V and 5 bases at J, with 14 bases in the middle. CDR3: CSAGGGWTEAFF. DNA for the CDR3: TGCAGCGCTGGGGGGGGATGGACTGAAGCTTTCTTT.